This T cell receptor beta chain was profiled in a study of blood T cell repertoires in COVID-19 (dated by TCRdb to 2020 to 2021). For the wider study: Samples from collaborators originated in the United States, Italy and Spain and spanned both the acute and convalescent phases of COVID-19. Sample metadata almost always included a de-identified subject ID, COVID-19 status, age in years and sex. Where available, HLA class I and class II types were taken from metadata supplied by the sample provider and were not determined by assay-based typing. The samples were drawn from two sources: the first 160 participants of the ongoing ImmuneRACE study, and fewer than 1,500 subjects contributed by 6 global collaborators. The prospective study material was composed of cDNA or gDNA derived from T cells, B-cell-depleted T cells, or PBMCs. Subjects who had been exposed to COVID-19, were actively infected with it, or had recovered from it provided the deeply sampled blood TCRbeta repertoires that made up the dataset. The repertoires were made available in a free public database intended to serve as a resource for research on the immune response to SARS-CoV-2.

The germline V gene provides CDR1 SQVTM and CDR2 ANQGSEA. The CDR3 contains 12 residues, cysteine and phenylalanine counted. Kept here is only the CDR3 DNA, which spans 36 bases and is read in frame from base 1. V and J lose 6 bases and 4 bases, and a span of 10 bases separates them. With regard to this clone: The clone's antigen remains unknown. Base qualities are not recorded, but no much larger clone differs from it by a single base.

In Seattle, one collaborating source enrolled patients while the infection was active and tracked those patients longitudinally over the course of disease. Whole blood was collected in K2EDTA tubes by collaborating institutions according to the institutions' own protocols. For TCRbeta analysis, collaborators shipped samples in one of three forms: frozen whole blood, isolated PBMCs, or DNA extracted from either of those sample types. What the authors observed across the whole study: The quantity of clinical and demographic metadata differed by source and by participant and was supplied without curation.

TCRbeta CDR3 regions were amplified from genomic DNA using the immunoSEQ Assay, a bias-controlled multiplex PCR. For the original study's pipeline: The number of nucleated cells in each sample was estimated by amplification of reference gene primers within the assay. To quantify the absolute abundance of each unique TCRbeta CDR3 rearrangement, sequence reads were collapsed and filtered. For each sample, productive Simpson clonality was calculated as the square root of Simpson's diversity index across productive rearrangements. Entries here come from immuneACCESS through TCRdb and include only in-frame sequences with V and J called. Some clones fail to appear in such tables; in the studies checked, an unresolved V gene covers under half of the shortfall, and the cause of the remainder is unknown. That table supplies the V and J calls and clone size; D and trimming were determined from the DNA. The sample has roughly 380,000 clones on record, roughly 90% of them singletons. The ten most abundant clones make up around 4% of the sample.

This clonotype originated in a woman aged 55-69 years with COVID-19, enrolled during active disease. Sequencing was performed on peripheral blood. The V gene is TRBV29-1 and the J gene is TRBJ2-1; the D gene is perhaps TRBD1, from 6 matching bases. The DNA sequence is TGCAGCGTCGGGACATCGTACAATGAGCAGTTCTTC. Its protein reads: CSVGTSYNEQFF.